Listed below are T cell receptor beta chains from one sample, sequenced in a study of blood T cell repertoires in COVID-19. Some clones are missing from TCRdb's copy, which holds only in-frame ones; the method was immunoSEQ multiplex PCR. The sample has just over 250,000 clones; 87% are singletons. Sequenced material: peripheral blood. These receptors were collected from a woman in her fifties or sixties with acute or convalescent COVID-19. CDR3s include the opening cysteine and the closing phenylalanine or tryptophan. The D gene is left open where the match is weak. Clone size is shown for a subset of rows, as once, few, many or a class of expanded clone.

v_call: TRBV12-3/TRBV12-4; clone_size: .; j_call: TRBJ1-5; d_call: TRBD1; cdr3_nt: TGTGCCAGCAGTTTAACAGGGGATCAGCCCCAGCATTTT; cdr3_aa: CASSLTGDQPQHF
v_call: TRBV27; clone_size: .; j_call: TRBJ2-7; d_call: TRBD1; cdr3_nt: TGTGCCAGCAGTTTATCAACAAGGACAGGGGACTACGAGCAGTACTTC; cdr3_aa: CASSLSTRTGDYEQYF
v_call: TRBV27; clone_size: .; j_call: TRBJ2-7; d_call: TRBD2; cdr3_nt: TGTGCCAGCACCCGGGGGTCTAGCGGGACCTACGAGCAGTACTTC; cdr3_aa: CASTRGSSGTYEQYF
v_call: TRBV30; clone_size: few; j_call: TRBJ2-3; d_call: .; cdr3_nt: TGTGCCTGGAGTCCCCCGAGGAGGGGGCCTAGCACAGATACGCAGTATTTT; cdr3_aa: CAWSPPRRGPSTDTQYF
v_call: TRBV19; clone_size: once; j_call: TRBJ2-1; d_call: .; cdr3_nt: TGTGCCAGTAGCCCCGGCCTAGCAGTTTCCTCCTTCAATGAGCAGTTCTTC; cdr3_aa: CASSPGLAVSSFNEQFF
v_call: TRBV11-3; clone_size: .; j_call: TRBJ2-7; d_call: .; cdr3_nt: TGTGCCAGCAGCTTGGAGCCGTCCTACGAGCAGTACTTC; cdr3_aa: CASSLEPSYEQYF
v_call: TRBV5-1; clone_size: .; j_call: TRBJ1-1; d_call: TRBD1; cdr3_nt: TGCGCCAGCAGCTTGACAGGGGGCTATGCTGAAGCTTTCTTT; cdr3_aa: CASSLTGGYAEAFF
v_call: TRBV7-8; clone_size: once; j_call: TRBJ1-4; d_call: .; cdr3_nt: TGTGCCAGCAGCTTAGTTGTCAGCGTTTCAACTAATGAAAAACTGTTTTTT; cdr3_aa: CASSLVVSVSTNEKLFF
v_call: TRBV4-2; clone_size: .; j_call: TRBJ2-7; d_call: TRBD2; cdr3_nt: TGTGCCAGCAGCCCGCCAGTTGGGACTAGCGGGAGCTACGAGCAGTACTTC; cdr3_aa: CASSPPVGTSGSYEQYF
v_call: TRBV10-1; clone_size: .; j_call: TRBJ2-7; d_call: .; cdr3_nt: TGCGCCAGCAGTGGACCCACTGACGACAAATACGAGCAGTACTTC; cdr3_aa: CASSGPTDDKYEQYF
v_call: TRBV28; clone_size: once; j_call: TRBJ2-2; d_call: TRBD2; cdr3_nt: TGTGCCAGCCAGACTAGCGGGAGGTCCGGGGAGCTGTTTTTT; cdr3_aa: CASQTSGRSGELFF
v_call: TRBV6-5; clone_size: .; j_call: TRBJ2-7; d_call: .; cdr3_nt: TGTGCCAGCATGGAGCTAGCGACAACGCAGGGGCAGTACTTC; cdr3_aa: CASMELATTQGQYF
v_call: TRBV5-1; clone_size: .; j_call: TRBJ1-2; d_call: .; cdr3_nt: TGCGCCAGCAGCTTGCTAGGGAAGAGGGAGGATGGCTACACCTTC; cdr3_aa: CASSLLGKREDGYTF
v_call: TRBV7-2; clone_size: once; j_call: TRBJ2-1; d_call: .; cdr3_nt: TGTGCCAGCAGCTTAGGGGGACAAGACTACAATGAGCAGTTCTTC; cdr3_aa: CASSLGGQDYNEQFF
v_call: TRBV6-1; clone_size: once; j_call: TRBJ2-3; d_call: TRBD1; cdr3_nt: TGTGCCAGCAGTGATCCCATAGACAGGGGAGATACGCAGTATTTT; cdr3_aa: CASSDPIDRGDTQYF
v_call: TRBV27; clone_size: once; j_call: TRBJ2-2; d_call: TRBD2; cdr3_nt: TGTGCCAGCAGTTTTGCCCAGCGGGGGAACACCGGGGAGCTGTTTTTT; cdr3_aa: CASSFAQRGNTGELFF
v_call: TRBV27; clone_size: .; j_call: TRBJ2-3; d_call: TRBD2; cdr3_nt: TGTGCCAGCAGTTTATATGTAGCGGGAGGCTCTACGCAGTATTTT; cdr3_aa: CASSLYVAGGSTQYF
v_call: TRBV15; clone_size: few; j_call: TRBJ2-7; d_call: .; cdr3_nt: TGTGCCACCAGCGGCGGGGTCGGGCAGGGGGGAGACGAGCAGTACTTC; cdr3_aa: CATSGGVGQGGDEQYF
v_call: TRBV28; clone_size: .; j_call: TRBJ2-7; d_call: TRBD1; cdr3_nt: TGTGCCAGCAGTTTCCTGACAGGGGGCAGGTACGAGCAGTACTTC; cdr3_aa: CASSFLTGGRYEQYF
v_call: TRBV27; clone_size: .; j_call: TRBJ2-1; d_call: TRBD1; cdr3_nt: TGTGCCAGCAGTTTAAGACAGGGGGCTCTGGATGAGCAGTTCTTC; cdr3_aa: CASSLRQGALDEQFF
v_call: TRBV9; clone_size: .; j_call: TRBJ2-3; d_call: .; cdr3_nt: TGTGCCAGCAGCGTAGGAGCCCAGCGCGCTAACACAGATACGCAGTATTTT; cdr3_aa: CASSVGAQRANTDTQYF
v_call: TRBV4-2; clone_size: .; j_call: TRBJ1-2; d_call: .; cdr3_nt: TGTGCCAGCAGCCAGCCGGACAGCTATGGCTACACCTTC; cdr3_aa: CASSQPDSYGYTF
v_call: TRBV5-4; clone_size: .; j_call: TRBJ2-1; d_call: TRBD2; cdr3_nt: TGTGCCAGCAGCTTTAAGGGCGGGAGCTCCTACAATGAGCAGTTCTTC; cdr3_aa: CASSFKGGSSYNEQFF
v_call: TRBV28; clone_size: .; j_call: TRBJ1-4; d_call: TRBD1; cdr3_nt: TGTGCCAGCAGATCCCCAGGGGGCGCCGGGGAAAAACTGTTTTTT; cdr3_aa: CASRSPGGAGEKLFF
v_call: TRBV10-3; clone_size: .; j_call: TRBJ2-5; d_call: .; cdr3_nt: TGTGCCATCAGTGACCTCAGGAGGGAGACCCAGTACTTC; cdr3_aa: CAISDLRRETQYF
v_call: TRBV7-9; clone_size: .; j_call: TRBJ2-7; d_call: TRBD1; cdr3_nt: TGTGCCAGCAGCTACGGGACAGGAGCCTACGAGCAGTACTTC; cdr3_aa: CASSYGTGAYEQYF
v_call: TRBV9; clone_size: few; j_call: TRBJ2-1; d_call: TRBD2; cdr3_nt: TGTGCCAGCAGCGTAAGGTCGGGACTAGGTCCTAATGAGCAGTTCTTC; cdr3_aa: CASSVRSGLGPNEQFF
v_call: TRBV27; clone_size: .; j_call: TRBJ1-3; d_call: TRBD1; cdr3_nt: TGTGCCAGCAGTCCCGGAGGGGGCCTAAACACCATATATTTT; cdr3_aa: CASSPGGGLNTIYF
v_call: TRBV29-1; clone_size: once; j_call: TRBJ1-2; d_call: .; cdr3_nt: TGCAGCGTTGACCCAGATTTCAACTATGGCTACACCTTC; cdr3_aa: CSVDPDFNYGYTF
v_call: TRBV5-1; clone_size: once; j_call: TRBJ2-7; d_call: .; cdr3_nt: TGCGCCAGCAGCTTGATCCGCGGGGACGAGCAGTACTTC; cdr3_aa: CASSLIRGDEQYF
v_call: TRBV18; clone_size: .; j_call: TRBJ1-2; d_call: TRBD1; cdr3_nt: TGTGCCAGCTCACACGAAGGACAGGGCAACTATGGCTACACCTTC; cdr3_aa: CASSHEGQGNYGYTF
v_call: TRBV5-1; clone_size: .; j_call: TRBJ1-5; d_call: .; cdr3_nt: TGCGCCAGCAGCTCGGATGGGTCCGGGCAGCCCCAGCATTTT; cdr3_aa: CASSSDGSGQPQHF
v_call: TRBV12-5; clone_size: .; j_call: TRBJ2-1; d_call: TRBD2; cdr3_nt: TGTGCTAGTGGTTTGGTCCTCCCCGAGGTAGCGGGATTTGAGCAGTTCTTC; cdr3_aa: CASGLVLPEVAGFEQFF
v_call: TRBV30; clone_size: .; j_call: TRBJ1-5; d_call: .; cdr3_nt: TGTGCCTGGAGGGCGGGGGGGGCCAGCAATCAGCCCCAGCATTTT; cdr3_aa: CAWRAGGASNQPQHF
v_call: TRBV7-2; clone_size: .; j_call: TRBJ1-2; d_call: .; cdr3_nt: TGTGCCAGCAGCTTAGACGCCCAGGCTAACTATGGCTACACCTTC; cdr3_aa: CASSLDAQANYGYTF
v_call: TRBV7-9; clone_size: .; j_call: TRBJ1-2; d_call: TRBD1; cdr3_nt: TGTGCCAGCAGCTTAGGGAGGGACAGAACCTATGGCTACACCTTC; cdr3_aa: CASSLGRDRTYGYTF
v_call: TRBV6-5; clone_size: .; j_call: TRBJ2-5; d_call: .; cdr3_nt: TGTGCCAGCAGTTACGCGGTCCAGATAGAGACCCAGTACTTC; cdr3_aa: CASSYAVQIETQYF
v_call: TRBV30; clone_size: .; j_call: TRBJ1-5; d_call: .; cdr3_nt: TGTGCCTGGAGTTCGGGGGGGGATCAGCCCCAGCATTTT; cdr3_aa: CAWSSGGDQPQHF
v_call: TRBV7-6; clone_size: .; j_call: TRBJ2-7; d_call: TRBD1; cdr3_nt: TGTGCCAGCAGCCGTGACAGGGTCGACGAGCAGTACTTC; cdr3_aa: CASSRDRVDEQYF
v_call: TRBV18; clone_size: .; j_call: TRBJ1-4; d_call: TRBD1; cdr3_nt: TGTGCCAGCTCACCGCCGGGACAGAGGAATGAAAAACTGTTTTTT; cdr3_aa: CASSPPGQRNEKLFF
v_call: TRBV27; clone_size: few; j_call: TRBJ1-5; d_call: .; cdr3_nt: TGTGCCAGCAGTTTATTTCGGATGGAGGGGCCCCAGCATTTT; cdr3_aa: CASSLFRMEGPQHF
v_call: TRBV28; clone_size: .; j_call: TRBJ2-1; d_call: TRBD2; cdr3_nt: TGTGCCAGCAGTTCCCTAGGGACTAGCGGGTTGGGTTCTCATTACAATGAGCAGTTCTTC; cdr3_aa: CASSSLGTSGLGSHYNEQFF
v_call: TRBV4-1; clone_size: .; j_call: TRBJ2-3; d_call: .; cdr3_nt: TGCGCCAGCAGCCAAGTTGGACCGGGAGCAGATACGCAGTATTTT; cdr3_aa: CASSQVGPGADTQYF
v_call: TRBV4-1; clone_size: .; j_call: TRBJ2-7; d_call: .; cdr3_nt: TGCGCCAGCAGCCAAGAGTCGGTTGCCTACGAGCAGTACTTC; cdr3_aa: CASSQESVAYEQYF
v_call: TRBV15; clone_size: .; j_call: TRBJ1-1; d_call: TRBD1; cdr3_nt: TGTGCCACCAGCAGAGGACAGGGCCCGAACACTGAAGCTTTCTTT; cdr3_aa: CATSRGQGPNTEAFF
v_call: TRBV18; clone_size: .; j_call: TRBJ2-1; d_call: TRBD2; cdr3_nt: TGTGCCAGCTCACCTCTAGCGGGAGGGCCAGGATACAATGAGCAGTTCTTC; cdr3_aa: CASSPLAGGPGYNEQFF
v_call: TRBV9; clone_size: .; j_call: TRBJ2-3; d_call: .; cdr3_nt: TGTGCCAGCAGCGTAAGGCGGCAGGGAGGAACAGATACGCAGTATTTT; cdr3_aa: CASSVRRQGGTDTQYF
v_call: TRBV5-6; clone_size: .; j_call: TRBJ2-5; d_call: .; cdr3_nt: TGTGCCAGCAGCTTTCGGGTTAGCGGACAAGAGACCCAGTACTTC; cdr3_aa: CASSFRVSGQETQYF
v_call: TRBV29-1; clone_size: .; j_call: TRBJ2-7; d_call: .; cdr3_nt: TGCAGCCGGAGCCTTAGGGGCAACTCCTACGAGCAGTACTTC; cdr3_aa: CSRSLRGNSYEQYF
v_call: TRBV18; clone_size: once; j_call: TRBJ1-4; d_call: TRBD1; cdr3_nt: TGTGCCAGCTCGAAAATGTCAACAGGGGTTGTTAATGAAAAACTGTTTTTT; cdr3_aa: CASSKMSTGVVNEKLFF
v_call: TRBV19; clone_size: .; j_call: TRBJ1-1; d_call: .; cdr3_nt: TGTGCCAGTAGTATCGCACTACGGAACACTGAAGCTTTCTTT; cdr3_aa: CASSIALRNTEAFF
v_call: TRBV10-1; clone_size: .; j_call: TRBJ1-2; d_call: TRBD1; cdr3_nt: TGCGCCAGCAGTGCCTGGGACAGCTACTATGGCTACACCTTC; cdr3_aa: CASSAWDSYYGYTF
v_call: TRBV5-4; clone_size: few; j_call: TRBJ2-1; d_call: TRBD2; cdr3_nt: TGTGCCAGCAGCTTTAGGACTAGCGGACACAATGAGCAGTTCTTC; cdr3_aa: CASSFRTSGHNEQFF
v_call: TRBV7-2; clone_size: once; j_call: TRBJ2-7; d_call: TRBD2; cdr3_nt: TGTGCCAGCAGCTCCAGACTAGCGGGTCTCTACGAGCAGTACTTC; cdr3_aa: CASSSRLAGLYEQYF
v_call: TRBV5-8; clone_size: .; j_call: TRBJ1-5; d_call: .; cdr3_nt: TGTGCCAGCAGCTTGCGGGGGATGGGCAATCAGCCCCAGCATTTT; cdr3_aa: CASSLRGMGNQPQHF
v_call: TRBV29-1; clone_size: few; j_call: TRBJ2-3; d_call: .; cdr3_nt: TGCAGCGTGGGACACACCACAGATACGCAGTATTTT; cdr3_aa: CSVGHTTDTQYF
v_call: TRBV28; clone_size: .; j_call: TRBJ2-7; d_call: TRBD1; cdr3_nt: TGTGCCAGCTGGGACAGCTCCTACGAGCAGTACTTC; cdr3_aa: CASWDSSYEQYF
v_call: TRBV28; clone_size: few; j_call: TRBJ1-5; d_call: TRBD1; cdr3_nt: TGTGCCAGCACCCGAGGCAGGGGGTATGCGTTTAGGAGTGATCAGCCCCAGCATTTT; cdr3_aa: CASTRGRGYAFRSDQPQHF
v_call: TRBV3-1/TRBV3-2; clone_size: .; j_call: TRBJ1-5; d_call: .; cdr3_nt: TGTGCCAGCAGCGCGAGCCCAGGGGATAGCAATCAGCCCCAGCATTTT; cdr3_aa: CASSASPGDSNQPQHF